A single sample gave rise to the 8 T cell receptor beta chains below, sequenced in a study of T cells expressing NK-cell markers (dated by TCRdb to the early 2020s). Libraries were prepared through 5' RACE. Reads for this sample came from an Illumina HiSeq 2000. TCRdb reprocessed the reads and provides one entry for every CDR3 protein sequence; no DNA is given. The sample table includes 500,000 to 600,000 distinct CDR3 sequences. In total, the top ten clones hold approximately 4% of the sample. The sequencing sample was made of blood T cells: a sorted CD56 or NKG2C T cell subset, CD4+ or CD8+ T cells, or bulk PBMC T cells (not recorded which). The receptor set was obtained from a man between 18 and 35 years old in good health. Donor details come from another sample of the same person, matched by shared clones.

This rearrangement joins TRBV21-1 to TRBJ2-3; TCRdb returns TRBD1, unconfirmable since there is no DNA. TRBV21-1 is noted as a pseudogene. The CDR3 covers 17 residues. CDR3: CASSKGAGGVRTDTQYF.

V and J are TRBV13 and TRBJ1-6. The CDR3 runs 15 residues. Germline V gene lookup returns CDR1 PRHDT and CDR2 FYEKMQ (reference sequence). The CDR3 reads CASSSFQGWISPLHF.

CDR3 sequence reads: CASSQGEVDRRETQYF. The V gene is TRBV3-1, the J gene TRBJ2-5; TCRdb indicates TRBD2, and absent DNA this call remains unverified. Germline lookup yields CDR1 LGHDT and CDR2 YNNKEL (reference sequence). This CDR3 region has 16 residues.

This chain links TRBV27 with TRBJ1-2. Germline V lookup: CDR1 MNHEY, CDR2 SMNVEV (reference sequence). The CDR3 runs 14 residues. This CDR3 is CASSLSRLNYGYTF.

The chain recombines TRBV5-1 with TRBJ2-1. Germline V gene sequence: CDR1 SGHRS, CDR2 YFSETQ. This CDR3 spans 17 amino acids. CDR3 amino acids: CASSLDLSGSPYNEQFF.

J is TRBJ1-4 and V is TRBV4-1. CDR1 MGHRA and CDR2 YSYEKL come from the germline V gene. The CDR3 consists of 13 residues. The CDR3 loop reads CASSRALNEKLFF.

The J gene is TRBJ2-5, the V gene TRBV5-1; TCRdb's D call of TRBD2 is untestable without DNA. The CDR3 contains 15 residues. Germline-derived CDR1 and CDR2 are SGHRS and YFSETQ. This CDR3 reads CASSIGTNGEETQYF.

The chain uses TRBV5-6 and TRBJ1-2; TCRdb lists TRBD1, though no DNA is available to test this call. This CDR3 region has 15 residues. Germline CDR1 is SGHDT and CDR2 is YYEEEE. The chain's CDR3 is CASSQDRGGDYGYTF.